Presented here are 19 T cell receptor beta chains from one specimen sequenced in a study of beta chain features in type 1 diabetes. Reverse transcribing all isolated RNA meant expressed TCRB transcripts were sequenced. Profiling relied on immunoSEQ multiplex PCR, and the TCRdb table lists in-frame clones only, not all of them. The sample has roughly 290,000 clones, 14% to 15% seen once. Their target antigens are unknown. Study findings and constraints: Shorter TCRB CDR3s, moderately but significantly so, were found in Type 1 diabetes patients in all four CD4+ subsets.

Sequenced sample: naive CD4+ T cells from blood. The receptors were sampled from a man between 18 and 35 years old with type 1 diabetes.

This clone was detected only a few times. The CDR3 DNA is TGCGCCAGCAGCCCTCGGACTAGCGGGGGGGCTACCTACAATGAGCAGTTCTTC. It translates to CASSPRTSGGATYNEQFF. The chain carries TRBV4-3 and TRBJ2-1; TRBD2 aligns across 15 bases. CDR1 LGHNA and CDR2 YSLEER come from the germline V gene. V was pared by 4 bases and J by 2 bases, with 6 bases of the junction left unmatched. The CDR3 spans 18 residues.

This clone turned up a few times. The CDR3 region has the DNA TGTGCCAGCCGGGACAGGGGACTAGTTCTGTACGAGCAGTACTTC. It yields the protein CASRDRGLVLYEQYF. This sequence joins TRBV2 and TRBJ2-7; 10 bases line up with TRBD1. With 8 bases clipped from V and 4 bases from J, the junction kept 11 bases outside the gene matches. The length of the CDR3 is 15 residues. Germline CDR1 SNHLY, CDR2 FYNNEI.

This chain connects TRBV6-6 to TRBJ2-7, with 11 positions matching TRBD2. Trimming took 1 base from V and 7 from J; bases not matched to a gene: 6. Per germline, CDR1 MNHNY and CDR2 SVGAGI (reference sequence). CDR3 length equals 15 residues. CDR3 DNA sequence: TGTGCCAGCAGTTACTTAACTAGCGGGAGAGGTGAGCAGTACTTC. Translation: CASSYLTSGRGEQYF.

This chain links TRBV19 with TRBJ1-2; TRBD1 matches at 8 bases. This CDR3 is 15 amino acids long. The germline gives CDR1 LNHDA, CDR2 SQIVND (reference sequence). J was trimmed by 8 bases and V by 1 base; bases with no gene match: 9. CDR3 DNA: TGTGCCAGTAGTATAGCACTGGACAGGGTGGGAGGCTACACCTTC. Its protein product is CASSIALDRVGGYTF.

This clone came up a few times. The chain has TRBV28 and TRBJ1-2, with unresolved D. There are 15 residues in the CDR3. Germline assignment: CDR1 MDHEN and CDR2 SYDVKM. The V end was cut by 8 bases, the J end by 1 base, with 17 bases between. This chain's CDR3 is CASGQDRLLNYGYTF. CDR3 nucleotide sequence: TGTGCCAGCGGCCAGGACCGACTACTTAACTATGGCTACACCTTC.

A few counts support this clone. This chain connects TRBV5-1 to TRBJ1-2; D uncertain. Deletions cut 2 bases from V and 6 bases from J, with 8 bases between. CDR1 is SGHRS, CDR2 YFSETQ, per germline. The length of the CDR3 is 12 residues. The CDR3, as DNA: TGCGCCAGCAGCTTAAATCTAAATGGCTACACCTTC. Translating gives CASSLNLNGYTF.

The chain joins TRBV9 to TRBJ2-3; D gene unclear. Germline CDR1 is SGDLS and CDR2 is YYNGEE. V was cut by 4 bases and J by 1 base, with 16 bases left in between. The CDR3 loop spans 16 amino acids. In DNA form, the CDR3 reads TGTGCCAGCAGCTCAAAGAGGTCTTACCGCACAGATACGCAGTATTTT. It is translated as CASSSKRSYRTDTQYF.

The table lists this clone with a few counts. This rearrangement joins TRBV7-8 to TRBJ2-1; unclear D gene. The CDR3 is 16 residues long. Germline V gene sequence: CDR1 SGHVS, CDR2 FQNEAQ. The ends were cut back, 4 bases at V and 5 bases at J, with 18 bases in the middle. CDR3 amino acids: CASSSSRVFPHNEQFF. CDR3 sequence (DNA): TGTGCCAGCAGCTCATCCCGAGTGTTCCCTCACAATGAGCAGTTCTTC. Complete variable domain (other parts from reference TRBV7-8 and TRBJ2-1): GAGVSQSPRYKVAKRGQDVALRCDPISGHVSLFWYQQALGQGPEFLTYFQNEAQLDKSGLPSDRFFAERPEGSVSTLKIQRTQQEDSAVYLCASSSSRVFPHNEQFFGPGTRLTVL.

This chain joins TRBV30 and TRBJ1-3; D possibly corresponds to TRBD1 (5 bases). The CDR3 is 16 residues long. Germline loops: CDR1 GTSNPN, CDR2 SVGIG (reference sequence). With 8 bases removed from V and 0 bases from J, the gap between germline ends came to 20 bases. Here the CDR3 DNA reads TGTGCCGCGAGAGGACATAGCTCTCTCTCTGGAAACACCATATATTTT. Translated: CAARGHSSLSGNTIYF. Full variable domain (rest looked up from reference TRBV30 and TRBJ1-3): SQTIHQWPATLVQPVGSPLSLECTVEGTSNPNLYWYRQAAGRGLQLLFYSVGIGQISSEVPQNLSASRPQDRQFILSSKKLLLSDSGFYLCAARGHSSLSGNTIYFGEGSWLTVV.

This clone was picked up a small number of times. In DNA, the CDR3 is TGTGCCAGCTCACCACCGGGAAGGGCAGGGGGCGCATATGGCTACACCTTC. It encodes CASSPPGRAGGAYGYTF. The genes are TRBV18 and TRBJ1-2, with 8 nucleotides matching TRBD1. From germline, CDR1 is KGHSH and CDR2 LQKENI. V lost 0 bases, J lost 5 bases, and 11 bases stayed unmatched. This CDR3 contains 17 residues.

In its sample, this clone was seen a few times. CDR3 sequence reads: CSVTDRDSNQPQHF. CDR3 in DNA: TGCAGCGTCACTGACAGGGATAGCAATCAGCCCCAGCATTTT. The rearrangement uses TRBV29-1 and TRBJ1-5, with 7 positions matching TRBD1. The CDR3 contains 14 residues. The V gene end was trimmed by 6 bases and the J gene end by 0 bases; junction bases not matched to a gene: 5. Germline CDR1 and CDR2: SQVTM and ANQGSEA. Full variable domain (missing parts from reference TRBV29-1 and TRBJ1-5): SAVISQKPSRDICQRGTSLTIQCQVDSQVTMMFWYRQQPGQSLTLIATANQGSEATYESGFVIDKFPISRPNLTFSTLTVSNMSPEDSSIYLCSVTDRDSNQPQHFGDGTRLSIL.

The chain combines TRBV29-1 with TRBJ2-6; no clear D gene. The length of the CDR3 is 16 residues. V gave up 6 bases and J gave up 0 bases, with 15 bases separating them. Germline V CDR1 and CDR2: SQVTM, ANQGSEA. CDR3 in amino acids: CSVNRELFSGANVLTF. DNA of the CDR3: TGCAGCGTCAATAGAGAGCTTTTCTCTGGGGCCAACGTCCTGACTTTC. The whole variable domain, remainder taken from reference TRBV29-1 and TRBJ2-6, is SAVISQKPSRDICQRGTSLTIQCQVDSQVTMMFWYRQQPGQSLTLIATANQGSEATYESGFVIDKFPISRPNLTFSTLTVSNMSPEDSSIYLCSVNRELFSGANVLTFGAGSRLTVL.

The rearrangement links TRBV7-2 to TRBJ1-5; D not certain. Germline loops: CDR1 SGHTA, CDR2 FQGNSA. This CDR3 comprises 12 residues. Trimming removed 2 bases at V and 9 bases at J, with 8 bases between. DNA for the CDR3: TGTGCCAGCAGCTTATGGCCCGCGCCCCAGCATTTT. Protein product: CASSLWPAPQHF.

This clone occurred a few times. This chain connects TRBV19 to TRBJ1-6; tentative D call: TRBD1 (6 bases). This CDR3 has 15 residues. The V and J ends lost 5 bases and 8 bases respectively, with 16 bases between them. Germline CDR1 and CDR2: LNHDA and SQIVND (reference sequence). The DNA for the CDR3 is TGTGCCAGTAGTCTACAGGGAAAAGGGGATTCACCCCTCCACTTT. This translates into CASSLQGKGDSPLHF.

This clone was detected a few times. The chain uses TRBV5-1 and TRBJ2-7; 7 bases match TRBD2. The CDR3 length is 14 residues. Germline CDR1 and CDR2: SGHRS and YFSETQ. Losses at the gene ends were 3 bases for V and 2 bases for J; bases not matched to a gene: 5. Written as DNA, the CDR3 is TGCGCCAGCAGCTACCCCGGGACTACCTACGAGCAGTACTTC. Amino acids: CASSYPGTTYEQYF.

This clone was counted between two and nine times. This chain joins TRBV29-1 and TRBJ2-7, with D possibly matching TRBD1 (6 bases). This CDR3 comprises 12 residues. CDR1 is SQVTM, CDR2 ANQGSEA, per germline. Trimming removed 5 bases at V and 3 bases at J, with 11 bases between. The CDR3 bases are TGCAGCGTTTCACAGGGTTTCTACGAGCAGTACTTC. It codes for CSVSQGFYEQYF.

There are a few counts of this clone. J is TRBJ2-6 and V is TRBV9; no definite D call. Trimming took off 1 base at V and 4 bases at J, with 6 bases between the two ends. This CDR3 comprises 14 residues. CDR1 and CDR2 (germline): SGDLS, YYNGEE. Here the CDR3 reads CASSVFRGANVLTF. CDR3 nucleotide sequence: TGTGCCAGCAGCGTATTCAGAGGGGCCAACGTCCTGACTTTC.

This chain joins TRBV28 and TRBJ1-5; weak D call: TRBD1 (6 bases). The V and J ends lost 6 bases and 11 bases respectively, with 17 bases between them. Germline assignment: CDR1 MDHEN and CDR2 SYDVKM. CDR3 size: 13 residues. The CDR3 loop is CASSSTGSAAQHF. The CDR3 DNA reads as TGTGCCAGCAGCAGTACAGGGTCTGCGGCCCAGCATTTT. Using reference TRBV28 and TRBJ1-5 for the parts outside the CDR3, the full variable domain is DVKVTQSSRYLVKRTGEKVFLECVQDMDHENMFWYRQDPGLGLRLIYFSYDVKMKEKGDIPEGYSVSREKKERFSLILESASTNQTSMYLCASSSTGSAAQHFGDGTRLSIL.

There are a few counts of this clone. The chain employs TRBV7-9 and TRBJ2-3, with TRBD1 matching 7 bases. CDR3 length: 15 amino acids. Germline-derived CDR1 and CDR2 are SEHNR and FQNEAQ (reference sequence). V lost 5 bases, J lost 0 bases, and 5 bases stayed unmatched. Here the CDR3 reads CASSRWTGSTDTQYF. The CDR3 nucleotides are TGTGCCAGCAGCCGATGGACAGGTAGCACAGATACGCAGTATTTT.